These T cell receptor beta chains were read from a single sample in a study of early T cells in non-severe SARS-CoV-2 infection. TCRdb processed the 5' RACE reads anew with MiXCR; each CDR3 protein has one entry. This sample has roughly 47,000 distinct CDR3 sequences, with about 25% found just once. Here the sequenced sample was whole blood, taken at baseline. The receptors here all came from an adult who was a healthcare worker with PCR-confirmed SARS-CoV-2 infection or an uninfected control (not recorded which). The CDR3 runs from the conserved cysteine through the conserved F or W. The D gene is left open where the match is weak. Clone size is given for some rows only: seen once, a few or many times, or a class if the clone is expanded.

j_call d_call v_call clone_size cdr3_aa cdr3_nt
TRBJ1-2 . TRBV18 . CASSPLEGPYGYTF TGTGCCAGCTCACCTCTTGAGGGTCCCTATGGCTACACCTTC
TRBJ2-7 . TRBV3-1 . CASSQDGTAYEQYF TGTGCCAGCAGCCAAGACGGGACTGCCTACGAGCAGTACTTC
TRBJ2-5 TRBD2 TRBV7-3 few CASSPLLAGGLETQYF TGTGCCAGCAGCCCCCTGCTAGCGGGGGGCCTAGAGACCCAGTACTTC
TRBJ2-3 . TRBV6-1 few CASSVGARGTDTQYF TGTGCCAGCAGTGTGGGGGCCCGGGGCACAGATACGCAGTATTTT
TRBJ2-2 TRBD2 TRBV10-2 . CASKFAGGGITGELFF TGCGCCAGCAAATTCGCAGGCGGGGGGATCACCGGGGAGCTGTTTTTT
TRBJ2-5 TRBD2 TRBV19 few CASSMGGSETQYF TGTGCCAGTAGTATGGGGGGGTCAGAGACCCAGTACTTC
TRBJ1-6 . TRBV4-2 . CASSPGGGAGYNSPLHF TGTGCCAGCAGCCCTGGGGGTGGAGCGGGCTATAATTCACCCCTCCACTTT
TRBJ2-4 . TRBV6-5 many CASSGSLAKNIQYF TGTGCCAGCAGCGGGAGTCTAGCCAAAAACATTCAGTACTTC
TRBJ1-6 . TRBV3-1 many CASSAPPGNSPLHF TGTGCCAGCAGCGCGCCACCCGGAAATTCACCCCTCCACTTT
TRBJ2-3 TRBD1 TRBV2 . CASSGTGHAGDTQYF TGTGCCAGCAGTGGGACAGGACATGCAGGGGATACGCAGTATTTT
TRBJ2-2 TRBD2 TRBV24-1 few CATSEASAGGPDGELFF TGTGCCACCAGTGAGGCCTCCGCGGGGGGGCCGGACGGGGAGCTGTTTTTT
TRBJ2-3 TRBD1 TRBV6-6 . CASSLQGPGADTQYF TGTGCCAGCAGCCTACAGGGGCCTGGTGCAGATACGCAGTATTTT
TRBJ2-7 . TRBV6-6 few CASSITGTPYEQYF TGTGCCAGCAGTATTACCGGGACACCATACGAGCAGTACTTC
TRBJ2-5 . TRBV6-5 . CASSYADIQETQYF TGTGCCAGCAGTTATGCGGACATTCAAGAGACCCAGTACTTC
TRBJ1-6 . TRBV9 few CASSAQTGVGGNSPLHF TGTGCCAGCAGCGCCCAAACAGGTGTCGGGGGGAATTCACCCCTCCACTTT
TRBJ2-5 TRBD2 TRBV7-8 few CASSQREAGNQETQYF TGTGCCAGCTCCCAGCGGGAAGCGGGAAACCAAGAGACCCAGTACTTC
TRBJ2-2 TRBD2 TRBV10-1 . CASSDPTSDYTGELFF TGCGCCAGCAGTGACCCGACTAGCGACTACACCGGGGAGCTGTTTTTT
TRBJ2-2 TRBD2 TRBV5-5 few CASSWDYNTGELFF TGTGCCAGCAGCTGGGACTACAACACCGGGGAGCTGTTTTTT
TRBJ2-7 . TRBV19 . CASSRSLKLYEQYF TGTGCCAGTAGTAGAAGTCTGAAACTCTACGAGCAGTACTTC
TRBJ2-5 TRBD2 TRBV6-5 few CASSPGLAGGGETQYF TGTGCCAGCAGTCCCGGACTAGCGGGGGGCGGGGAGACCCAGTACTTC
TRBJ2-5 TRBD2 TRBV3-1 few CASSPAGGRSETQYF TGTGCCAGCAGCCCCGCGGGGGGGCGATCCGAGACCCAGTACTTC
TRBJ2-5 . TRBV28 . CASSSGLIQETQYF TGTGCCAGCAGTTCCGGACTAATCCAAGAGACCCAGTACTTC
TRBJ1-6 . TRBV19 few CASSLNRERSPLHF TGTGCCAGTAGCCTCAACAGGGAAAGATCACCCCTCCACTTT
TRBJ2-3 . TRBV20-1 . CSANGVLSTDTQYF TGCAGTGCTAATGGAGTCCTTTCCACAGATACGCAGTATTTT
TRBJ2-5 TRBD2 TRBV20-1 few CSATSLTSGGQQETQYF TGCAGTGCTACATCCCTGACTAGCGGGGGGCAACAAGAGACCCAGTACTTC
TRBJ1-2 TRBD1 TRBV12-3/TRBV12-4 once CASSSGGYGYTF TGTGCCAGCAGTTCAGGGGGCTATGGCTACACCTTC
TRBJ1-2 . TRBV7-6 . CASSLSPPNYGYTF TGTGCCAGCAGCTTGTCGCCGCCCAACTATGGCTACACCTTC
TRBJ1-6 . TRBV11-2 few CASSFIVSSYNSPLHF TGTGCCAGCAGCTTTATCGTGAGCTCCTATAATTCACCCCTCCACTTT
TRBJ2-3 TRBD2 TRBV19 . CASSRRGEDTQYF TGTGCCAGTAGCCGCCGGGGGGAAGATACGCAGTATTTT
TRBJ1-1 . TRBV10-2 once CASSEAGNTEAFF TGCGCCAGCAGTGAAGCGGGAAACACTGAAGCTTTCTTT
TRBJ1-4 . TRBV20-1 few CSARGGQPSNEKLFF TGCAGTGCTAGGGGGGGACAACCCTCTAATGAAAAACTGTTTTTT
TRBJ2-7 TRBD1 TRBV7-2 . CASSGRTGRHYEQYF TGTGCCAGCAGCGGAAGGACAGGGAGGCACTACGAGCAGTACTTC
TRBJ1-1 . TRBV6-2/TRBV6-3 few CASSQWGTEAFF TGTGCCAGCAGTCAGTGGGGCACTGAAGCTTTCTTT
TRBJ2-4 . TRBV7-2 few CASSPGQGAPGGNIQYF TGTGCCAGCAGCCCAGGGCAGGGAGCGCCCGGAGGAAACATTCAGTACTTC
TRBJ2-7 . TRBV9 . CASSTDPASSYEQYF TGTGCCAGCAGCACAGACCCGGCTAGCTCCTACGAGCAGTACTTC
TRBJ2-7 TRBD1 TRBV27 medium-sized CASSLEGAFPYEQYF TGTGCCAGCAGTTTAGAGGGGGCGTTTCCCTACGAGCAGTACTTC
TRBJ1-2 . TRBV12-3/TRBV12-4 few CASTGGDLDGYTF TGTGCCAGCACCGGGGGCGACCTTGACGGCTACACCTTC
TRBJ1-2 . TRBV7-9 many CASRAAGGLWLHRLGYTF TGTGCCAGCAGGGCCGCCGGGGGACTATGGCTACACAGACTTGGCTACACCTTC
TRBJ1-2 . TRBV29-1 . CSVAPTTGGDGYTF TGCAGCGTTGCCCCGACGACAGGAGGGGATGGCTACACCTTC
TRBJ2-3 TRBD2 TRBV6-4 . CASSGTSGGTDTQYF TGTGCCAGCAGTGGGACTAGCGGGGGCACAGATACGCAGTATTTT
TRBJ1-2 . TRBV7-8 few CASSLAEDHYGYTF TGTGCCAGCAGCTTAGCGGAAGACCACTATGGCTACACCTTC
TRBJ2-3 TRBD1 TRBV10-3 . CAISRLGQGRGTDTQYF TGTGCCATCAGCCGCCTGGGACAGGGGAGAGGCACAGATACGCAGTATTTT
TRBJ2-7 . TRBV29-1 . CSVPGSSYEQYF TGCAGCGTTCCCGGAAGCTCCTACGAGCAGTACTTC
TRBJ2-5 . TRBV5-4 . CASRSDSLQETQYF TGTGCCAGCAGGAGTGACAGCTTACAAGAGACCCAGTACTTC
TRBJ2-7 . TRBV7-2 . CASSLVVGVEQYF TGTGCCAGCAGCTTAGTGGTGGGGGTAGAGCAGTACTTC
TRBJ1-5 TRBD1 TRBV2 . CASSAGTDSNQPQHF TGTGCCAGCAGTGCCGGGACAGATAGCAATCAGCCCCAGCATTTT
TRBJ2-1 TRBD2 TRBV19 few CASSMSGGATVNEQFF TGTGCCAGTTCCATGAGCGGGGGGGCAACGGTTAATGAGCAGTTCTTC